These 18 T cell receptor beta chains share one sample of origin, sequenced in a study of CD4+ T cells in melanoma. Sequencing was performed with immunoSEQ multiplex PCR; in TCRdb, only in-frame clones are kept and a portion is missing. The sample has about 140,000 clones; about 90% are singletons. The receptors stem from a human donor with melanoma.

This chain links TRBV15 with TRBJ1-4, with 7 bases that match TRBD1. The CDR3 consists of 12 residues. J lost 6 bases, V lost 8 bases, and 3 bases had no gene match. CDR1 LNHNV and CDR2 YYDKDF come from the germline V gene (reference sequence). CDR3 in DNA: TGTGCCACCGCCAGGGGGTATGAAAAACTGTTTTTT. Its protein product is CATARGYEKLFF.

This clone appeared once. The chain links TRBV13 to TRBJ2-1, with 14 bases lining up with TRBD2. V trimming: 6 bases; J trimming: 8 bases; junction bases outside the gene matches: 3. The V gene's germline CDR1 is PRHDT and CDR2 FYEKMQ (reference sequence). The CDR3 runs to 14 residues. CDR3 amino acids: CASRTSGGAHEQFF. The CDR3 DNA reads as TGTGCCAGCAGGACTAGCGGGGGGGCCCATGAGCAGTTCTTC.

The gene calls are TRBV5-1 and TRBJ2-7, with TRBD1 identical over 8 bases. The germline CDR1 and CDR2 sequences are SGHRS and YFSETQ. J was trimmed by 6 bases and V by 4 bases; bases with no gene match: 12. This CDR3 comprises 15 residues. Written as DNA, the CDR3 is TGCGCCAGCAGCCCGGAGACAGGGGTGGGGGTCGAGCAGTACTTC. It codes for CASSPETGVGVEQYF.

CDR3 amino acids: CASSYGGRGEQFF. CDR3 in DNA: TGTGCCAGCAGTTACGGCGGGAGGGGTGAGCAGTTCTTC. V usage is TRBV6-5 and J usage is TRBJ2-1, with TRBD2 matching 9 bases. Germline assignment: CDR1 MNHEY and CDR2 SVGAGI. V lost 2 bases, J lost 9 bases, and 2 bases stayed unmatched. The CDR3 runs 13 residues.

The rearrangement uses TRBV7-2 and TRBJ1-5, with 7 bases that match TRBD1. CDR3 size: 16 residues. The junction had 6 bases not matched to a gene; V was cut back by 2 bases and J by 2 bases. Per germline, CDR1 SGHTA and CDR2 FQGNSA. CDR3 sequence (DNA): TGTGCCAGCAGCTTACGGAGTGGGACAGGCAATCAGCCCCAGCATTTT. This translates into CASSLRSGTGNQPQHF. The variable domain in full, with the rest retrieved from reference TRBV7-2 and TRBJ1-5, is GAGVSQSPSNKVTEKGKDVELRCDPISGHTALYWYRQSLGQGLEFLIYFQGNSAPDKSGLPSDRFSAERTGGSVSTLTIQRTQQEDSAVYLCASSLRSGTGNQPQHFGDGTRLSIL.

This sequence joins TRBV18 and TRBJ1-5; D remains ambiguous. Per the germline V gene, CDR1 is KGHSH and CDR2 is LQKENI. V shed 3 bases and J shed 5 bases, with 11 bases lying between them. This CDR3 has 14 amino acids. CDR3 coding DNA: TGTGCCAGCTCACCTTCGGGTGCGGATCAGCCCCAGCATTTT. Encoded protein: CASSPSGADQPQHF. The variable domain in full, completed from reference TRBV18 and TRBJ1-5, reads NAGVMQNPRHLVRRRGQEARLRCSPMKGHSHVYWYRQLPEEGLKFMVYLQKENIIDESGMPKERFSAEFPKEGPSILRIQQVVRGDSAAYFCASSPSGADQPQHFGDGTRLSIL.

This chain joins TRBV11-3 and TRBJ1-4; no reliable D call. Germline V gene lookup returns CDR1 SGHNT and CDR2 YENEEA. V lost 4 bases and J lost 0, with 18 bases in between. The CDR3 is 18 amino acids. The CDR3 loop reads CASSSSSLRSATNEKLFF. CDR3 sequence (DNA): TGTGCCAGCAGCTCCTCGAGTCTGCGGTCTGCAACTAATGAAAAACTGTTTTTT.

Comments on this clone: At one end, the junction sequence differs from germline, possibly due to a read error. DNA of the CDR3: TGTGCCAGCAGTGAGGGGGATGGCACGGATACGCAGTATTTT. Residues: CASSEGDGTDTQYF. The chain employs TRBV2 and TRBJ2-3; D tentatively fits TRBD1 or TRBD2 (5 bases each). The germline CDR1 and CDR2 sequences are SNHLY and FYNNEI. This CDR3 has 14 amino acids.

The CDR3 DNA reads as TGTGCCAGCAGCTTTTCCGGTTCCGACTATGGCTACACCTTC. The encoded protein is CASSFSGSDYGYTF. The chain couples TRBV7-9 to TRBJ1-2; D is undetermined. The ends were cut back, 3 bases at V and 3 bases at J, with 11 bases in the middle. Per germline, CDR1 SEHNR and CDR2 FQNEAQ (reference sequence). The CDR3 is made up of 14 amino acids.

J is TRBJ2-7 and V is TRBV7-9, with D tentatively TRBD1 or TRBD2 (6 bases each). Trimming shortened V by 11 bases and J by 5 bases, and 13 bases separated the two germline ends. CDR1 and CDR2 (germline): SEHNR, FQNEAQ (reference sequence). This CDR3 is 11 amino acids long. The CDR3 here is CAGGRANEQYF. DNA for the CDR3: TGTGCCGGGGGGCGAGCGAACGAGCAGTACTTC.

The J gene is TRBJ1-6, the V gene TRBV11-3; no reliable D call. CDR3 length: 13 amino acids. CDR1 is SGHNT, CDR2 YENEEA, per germline. Trimming cost V 1 base and J 7 bases, with 5 bases left between them. The CDR3 reads CASSLGRNSPLHF. For the CDR3, the DNA is TGTGCCAGCAGCTTAGGGCGGAATTCACCCCTCCACTTT.

V usage is TRBV6-5 and J usage is TRBJ2-7; D perhaps matches TRBD2 (5 bases). V was pared by 6 bases and J by 1 base, with 13 bases between. In germline, CDR1 is MNHEY, CDR2 SVGAGI. The CDR3 has 14 amino acids. The CDR3 sequence: CASSQRAGSYEQYF. In nucleotides, the CDR3 is TGTGCCAGCAGCCAGAGGGCAGGATCCTACGAGCAGTACTTC.

The V call is TRBV7-6, the J call TRBJ2-5, with 8 bases fitting TRBD2. The V gene end was trimmed by 0 bases and the J gene end by 3 bases; junction bases not matched to a gene: 18. This CDR3 spans 20 amino acids. The germline V gene encodes CDR1 SGHVS and CDR2 FNYEAQ. CDR3 loop: CASSLAFASGGGTGKETQYF. The CDR3 region has the DNA TGTGCCAGCAGCTTAGCGTTTGCCTCGGGGGGGGGTACAGGAAAAGAGACCCAGTACTTC. Full variable domain (remainder filled in from reference TRBV7-6 and TRBJ2-5): GAGVSQSPRYKVTKRGQDVALRCDPISGHVSLYWYRQALGQGPEFLTYFNYEAQQDKSGLPNDRFSAERPEGSISTLTIQRTEQRDSAMYRCASSLAFASGGGTGKETQYFGPGTRLLVL.

The chain recombines TRBV5-5 with TRBJ1-4; D ambiguous. The CDR3 totals 12 residues. The ends were cut back, 0 bases at V and 14 bases at J, with 11 bases in the middle. CDR1 is SGHKS, CDR2 YYEKEE, per germline (reference sequence). In nucleotides, the CDR3 is TGTGCCAGCAGCTTGGCGGGAGGGCTTCTGTTTTTT. This sequence encodes CASSLAGGLLFF.

The chain uses TRBV27 and TRBJ1-5, with a possible D match to TRBD1 (5 bases). Germline values: CDR1 MNHEY, CDR2 SMNVEV (reference sequence). The length of the CDR3 is 13 residues. The V end was cut by 6 bases, the J end by 3 bases, with 9 bases between. The CDR3 bases are TGTGCCAGCAGGGGGCCCCTCAATCAGCCCCAGCATTTT. This encodes CASRGPLNQPQHF.

V gene TRBV4-1 combines with J gene TRBJ2-3; D possibly corresponds to TRBD1 (6 bases). The CDR3 covers 16 residues. CDR1 is MGHRA and CDR2 is YSYEKL in the germline V gene. V was shortened by 0 bases and J by 2 bases, with 12 bases between the two germline ends. CDR3 DNA: TGCGCCAGCAGCCAAGATCTGCCAGGGGTCACAGATACGCAGTATTTT. As protein: CASSQDLPGVTDTQYF.

This rearrangement joins TRBV11-2 to TRBJ2-3; D unclear. V was cut by 0 bases and J by 3 bases, with 10 bases left in between. This CDR3 is 15 amino acids long. Germline V lookup: CDR1 SGHAT, CDR2 FQNNGV. Here the CDR3 reads CASSLDRGRTDTQYF. CDR3 nucleotide sequence: TGTGCCAGCAGCTTAGATCGCGGCAGAACAGATACGCAGTATTTT.

The gene calls are TRBV2 and TRBJ1-4; 9 nucleotides agree with TRBD1. After removal of 6 bases from V and 2 bases from J, the junction contained 4 bases not matched to a gene. Germline V lookup: CDR1 SNHLY, CDR2 FYNNEI. The CDR3 totals 15 residues. The CDR3 here is CASRGQGATNEKLFF. As DNA, the CDR3 is TGTGCCAGCAGGGGACAGGGAGCGACTAATGAAAAACTGTTTTTT.